This T cell receptor beta chain was retrieved from a study of blood T cells in healthy people across ages. Study outcomes and limitations: Estimates of diversity drawn from one million T cells were considered underestimates.

A second roughly 7 to 11 cycle PCR used barcoded and J-beta primers. Each CDR3 protein is one row after TCRdb ran MiXCR on the 5' RACE reads. Here the sample spans roughly 410,000 distinct CDR3 sequences, 52% being singletons. Ten or more counts support this clonotype. What it recognizes is unknown. Germline lookup yields CDR1 SNHLY and CDR2 FYNNEI. The CDR3 covers 15 residues. Trimming took off 6 bases at V and 3 bases at J, with 12 bases between the two ends. Sequenced material: blood. This chain links TRBV2 with TRBJ2-6; weak D call: TRBD1 (6 bases). The clonotype comes from a man between 60 and 75 years old in good health. CDR3 sequence (DNA): TGTGCCAGCAGGGCCACAGGGAGTGGGGCCAACGTCCTGACTTTC. Translating gives CASRATGSGANVLTF.